This is a list of T cell receptor beta chains from one sample in a study of blood T cell repertoires in COVID-19. This table comes from immunoSEQ multiplex PCR, and its TCRdb copy is limited to in-frame clones, with some not included. The sample records 30,000 to 40,000 clones, about 86% being singletons. Sample: peripheral blood. These receptors were collected from a human donor in a cohort sampled during active COVID-19. CDR3s include the opening cysteine and the closing phenylalanine or tryptophan. Each record gives: CDR3 length, D gene, J gene, V gene, clone size, CDR3 protein, CDR3 DNA. The D gene is left open where the match is weak. The size entry is marked missing in some rows and otherwise reads once, few, many or a size class.

cdr3_length: 13
d_call: .
j_call: TRBJ2-1
v_call: TRBV21-1
clone_size: .
cdr3_aa: CASETGVQDEQFF
cdr3_nt: TGTGCCAGCGAGACAGGGGTGCAGGATGAGCAGTTCTTC

cdr3_length: 16
d_call: TRBD2
j_call: TRBJ2-2
v_call: TRBV5-1
clone_size: .
cdr3_aa: CASSLAGRASGGELFF
cdr3_nt: TGCGCCAGCAGCTTGGCTGGGAGGGCCTCTGGCGGGGAGCTGTTTTTT

cdr3_length: 14
d_call: TRBD1
j_call: TRBJ1-5
v_call: TRBV6-5
clone_size: .
cdr3_aa: CASSPGTGSQPQHF
cdr3_nt: TGTGCCAGCAGTCCTGGGACAGGATCTCAGCCCCAGCATTTT

cdr3_length: 16
d_call: .
j_call: TRBJ1-4
v_call: TRBV6-5
clone_size: few
cdr3_aa: CASSYSRTQANEKLFF
cdr3_nt: TGTGCCAGCAGTTACTCGAGGACACAGGCCAACGAAAAACTGTTTTTT

cdr3_length: 14
d_call: .
j_call: TRBJ1-4
v_call: TRBV10-3
clone_size: .
cdr3_aa: CAISESGGGEKLFF
cdr3_nt: TGTGCCATCAGTGAGTCTGGTGGAGGGGAAAAACTGTTTTTT

cdr3_length: 12
d_call: .
j_call: TRBJ1-3
v_call: TRBV9
clone_size: .
cdr3_aa: CASGAYGNTIYF
cdr3_nt: TGTGCCAGCGGGGCTTACGGAAACACCATATATTTT

cdr3_length: 13
d_call: TRBD1
j_call: TRBJ2-7
v_call: TRBV6-5
clone_size: .
cdr3_aa: CATVGQGAYEQYF
cdr3_nt: TGTGCCACTGTGGGACAGGGGGCGTACGAGCAGTACTTC

cdr3_length: 13
d_call: .
j_call: TRBJ2-2
v_call: TRBV19
clone_size: .
cdr3_aa: CASRRLSTGELFF
cdr3_nt: TGTGCCAGTAGACGACTTTCCACCGGGGAGCTGTTTTTT

cdr3_length: 13
d_call: .
j_call: TRBJ2-1
v_call: TRBV6-5
clone_size: .
cdr3_aa: CASRNPARGEQFF
cdr3_nt: TGTGCCAGCAGGAACCCAGCGCGGGGTGAGCAGTTCTTC

cdr3_length: 11
d_call: .
j_call: TRBJ2-3
v_call: TRBV4-2
clone_size: few
cdr3_aa: CASRGSDTQYF
cdr3_nt: TGTGCCAGCCGGGGGTCTGATACGCAGTATTTT

cdr3_length: 13
d_call: .
j_call: TRBJ1-1
v_call: TRBV14
clone_size: .
cdr3_aa: CASSQSQYTEAFF
cdr3_nt: TGTGCCAGCAGCCAAAGTCAGTACACTGAAGCTTTCTTT

cdr3_length: 15
d_call: .
j_call: TRBJ2-4
v_call: TRBV5-4
clone_size: .
cdr3_aa: CASSSGSAPKNIQYF
cdr3_nt: TGTGCCAGCAGCTCGGGATCGGCCCCAAAAAACATTCAGTACTTC

cdr3_length: 18
d_call: TRBD2
j_call: TRBJ2-3
v_call: TRBV11-2
clone_size: .
cdr3_aa: CASIVRGSGVPSTDTQYF
cdr3_nt: TGTGCCAGCATCGTACGAGGGAGCGGGGTACCCAGCACAGATACGCAGTATTTT

cdr3_length: 15
d_call: .
j_call: TRBJ2-3
v_call: TRBV5-1
clone_size: few
cdr3_aa: CASTPSALPTDTQYF
cdr3_nt: TGCGCCAGCACACCTTCTGCGCTCCCCACAGATACGCAGTATTTT

cdr3_length: 15
d_call: .
j_call: TRBJ2-3
v_call: TRBV5-4
clone_size: .
cdr3_aa: CASSYHSGGTDTQYF
cdr3_nt: TGTGCCAGCAGCTACCACAGCGGAGGCACAGATACGCAGTATTTT

cdr3_length: 15
d_call: TRBD2
j_call: TRBJ2-7
v_call: TRBV11-1
clone_size: .
cdr3_aa: CASSFLTSDGYEQYF
cdr3_nt: TGTGCCAGCAGCTTTCTGACTAGCGATGGGTACGAGCAGTACTTC

cdr3_length: 16
d_call: .
j_call: TRBJ2-7
v_call: TRBV11-2
clone_size: .
cdr3_aa: CASSLEPGIGGYEQYF
cdr3_nt: TGTGCCAGCAGCTTAGAACCGGGAATAGGAGGTTACGAGCAGTACTTC

cdr3_length: 15
d_call: .
j_call: TRBJ1-2
v_call: TRBV7-3
clone_size: once
cdr3_aa: CASSPGETGHYGYTF
cdr3_nt: TGTGCCAGCAGTCCTGGGGAGACAGGACACTATGGCTACACCTTC

cdr3_length: 13
d_call: .
j_call: TRBJ2-1
v_call: TRBV12-3/TRBV12-4
clone_size: .
cdr3_aa: CASREGSYNEQFF
cdr3_nt: TGTGCCAGCAGAGAGGGCAGCTACAATGAGCAGTTCTTC

cdr3_length: 15
d_call: .
j_call: TRBJ2-1
v_call: TRBV5-4
clone_size: .
cdr3_aa: CASSLGLTRDGEQFF
cdr3_nt: TGTGCCAGCAGCTTGGGTCTGACTAGAGATGGTGAGCAGTTCTTC

cdr3_length: 15
d_call: TRBD1
j_call: TRBJ2-7
v_call: TRBV7-2
clone_size: .
cdr3_aa: CASSSLGQGAGEQYF
cdr3_nt: TGTGCCAGCAGCTCCCTCGGACAGGGGGCGGGAGAGCAGTACTTC

cdr3_length: 13
d_call: .
j_call: TRBJ1-2
v_call: TRBV3-1/TRBV3-2
clone_size: .
cdr3_aa: CASSPGQTNDYTF
cdr3_nt: TGTGCCAGCAGCCCAGGTCAGACTAACGACTACACCTTC

cdr3_length: 16
d_call: .
j_call: TRBJ2-2
v_call: TRBV5-1
clone_size: .
cdr3_aa: CASSLGLTLIPGELFF
cdr3_nt: TGCGCCAGCAGCTTGGGACTAACTTTGATCCCCGGGGAGCTGTTTTTT

cdr3_length: 16
d_call: .
j_call: TRBJ2-7
v_call: TRBV6-6
clone_size: .
cdr3_aa: CASTHETGRLRGEQYF
cdr3_nt: TGTGCCAGCACCCACGAGACAGGGAGGTTAAGAGGCGAGCAGTACTTC

cdr3_length: 16
d_call: TRBD2
j_call: TRBJ2-2
v_call: TRBV11-3
clone_size: .
cdr3_aa: CASSLAGLANTGELFF
cdr3_nt: TGTGCCAGCAGCTTAGCGGGACTAGCGAACACCGGGGAGCTGTTTTTT

cdr3_length: 14
d_call: TRBD1
j_call: TRBJ1-5
v_call: TRBV19
clone_size: once
cdr3_aa: CASQGAPVDQPQHF
cdr3_nt: TGTGCCAGCCAGGGGGCGCCGGTTGATCAGCCCCAGCATTTT

cdr3_length: 15
d_call: .
j_call: TRBJ1-6
v_call: TRBV27
clone_size: once
cdr3_aa: CASKQGLGINSPLHF
cdr3_nt: TGTGCCAGCAAGCAGGGATTGGGGATTAATTCACCCCTCCACTTT

cdr3_length: 19
d_call: TRBD1
j_call: TRBJ1-2
v_call: TRBV4-1
clone_size: .
cdr3_aa: CASSQDPQFRTGGEDGYTF
cdr3_nt: TGCGCCAGCAGCCAAGATCCTCAGTTTAGGACAGGGGGCGAAGATGGCTACACCTTC

cdr3_length: 16
d_call: TRBD1
j_call: TRBJ1-1
v_call: TRBV7-3
clone_size: .
cdr3_aa: CASSPPDRVTNTEAFF
cdr3_nt: TGTGCCAGCAGCCCCCCGGACAGGGTTACGAACACTGAAGCTTTCTTT

cdr3_length: 15
d_call: TRBD1
j_call: TRBJ1-2
v_call: TRBV3-1/TRBV3-2
clone_size: once
cdr3_aa: CASSQRRGQGSSYTF
cdr3_nt: TGTGCCAGCAGCCAACGCCGGGGACAGGGGTCCAGCTACACCTTC

cdr3_length: 10
d_call: .
j_call: TRBJ1-2
v_call: TRBV20-1
clone_size: .
cdr3_aa: CSASSRGYTF
cdr3_nt: TGCAGTGCTTCTTCTAGGGGCTACACCTTC

cdr3_length: 15
d_call: TRBD1
j_call: TRBJ2-3
v_call: TRBV5-4
clone_size: .
cdr3_aa: CASSWGQFDTDTQYF
cdr3_nt: TGTGCCAGCAGCTGGGGACAGTTTGACACAGATACGCAGTATTTT

cdr3_length: 13
d_call: .
j_call: TRBJ2-7
v_call: TRBV3-1/TRBV3-2
clone_size: .
cdr3_aa: CASSQRRGNEQYF
cdr3_nt: TGTGCCAGCAGCCAGAGGCGAGGGAACGAGCAGTACTTC

cdr3_length: 15
d_call: .
j_call: TRBJ1-6
v_call: TRBV18
clone_size: .
cdr3_aa: CASSPAGASNSPLHF
cdr3_nt: TGTGCCAGCTCGCCTGCAGGGGCAAGTAATTCACCCCTCCACTTT

cdr3_length: 16
d_call: TRBD1
j_call: TRBJ2-5
v_call: TRBV5-1
clone_size: .
cdr3_aa: CASSLGQGAHQETQYF
cdr3_nt: TGCGCCAGCAGCTTGGGACAGGGGGCGCACCAAGAGACCCAGTACTTC

cdr3_length: 14
d_call: .
j_call: TRBJ1-1
v_call: TRBV11-2
clone_size: .
cdr3_aa: CASSSQLEVTEAFF
cdr3_nt: TGTGCCAGCAGCTCCCAGTTGGAGGTTACTGAAGCTTTCTTT

cdr3_length: 15
d_call: TRBD1
j_call: TRBJ1-5
v_call: TRBV27
clone_size: few
cdr3_aa: CASSVQGLGNQPQHF
cdr3_nt: TGTGCCAGCAGTGTACAGGGGTTGGGCAATCAGCCCCAGCATTTT

cdr3_length: 22
d_call: .
j_call: TRBJ2-6
v_call: TRBV6-1
clone_size: .
cdr3_aa: CASSEVDRIGYRASSGANVLTF
cdr3_nt: TGTGCCAGCAGTGAAGTTGATCGGATTGGGTACAGGGCTTCCTCTGGGGCCAACGTCCTGACTTTC

cdr3_length: 16
d_call: .
j_call: TRBJ2-7
v_call: TRBV6-2/TRBV6-3
clone_size: few
cdr3_aa: CASSYSAGTSPGEQYF
cdr3_nt: TGTGCCAGCAGTTACTCGGCGGGCACTTCTCCGGGCGAGCAGTACTTC

cdr3_length: 20
d_call: TRBD2
j_call: TRBJ2-7
v_call: TRBV28
clone_size: .
cdr3_aa: CASSSYSTSGSGGGYYEQYF
cdr3_nt: TGTGCCAGCAGTTCCTATTCGACTAGCGGGAGCGGCGGGGGTTACTACGAGCAGTACTTC

cdr3_length: 15
d_call: TRBD2
j_call: TRBJ2-1
v_call: TRBV6-5
clone_size: .
cdr3_aa: CASSSPGLAKNEQFF
cdr3_nt: TGTGCCAGCAGTTCCCCGGGACTAGCGAAGAATGAGCAGTTCTTC

cdr3_length: 15
d_call: TRBD2
j_call: TRBJ2-1
v_call: TRBV4-3
clone_size: .
cdr3_aa: CASSQEGGRGNEQFF
cdr3_nt: TGCGCCAGCAGCCAAGAAGGCGGGAGAGGCAATGAGCAGTTCTTC

cdr3_length: 14
d_call: .
j_call: TRBJ2-7
v_call: TRBV7-8
clone_size: .
cdr3_aa: CASSFHTGPGEQYF
cdr3_nt: TGTGCCAGCAGCTTTCATACAGGACCCGGGGAGCAGTACTTC

cdr3_length: 12
d_call: TRBD1
j_call: TRBJ1-2
v_call: TRBV7-9
clone_size: .
cdr3_aa: CASSRDRDGYTF
cdr3_nt: TGTGCCAGCAGTCGGGACAGGGATGGCTACACCTTC

cdr3_length: 14
d_call: .
j_call: TRBJ2-5
v_call: TRBV6-6
clone_size: .
cdr3_aa: CASSYSRFSETQYF
cdr3_nt: TGTGCCAGCAGTTACTCGCGTTTTTCGGAGACCCAGTACTTC

cdr3_length: 16
d_call: TRBD2
j_call: TRBJ2-7
v_call: TRBV7-2
clone_size: .
cdr3_aa: CASSLEGTSGAYEQYF
cdr3_nt: TGTGCCAGCAGCTTAGAAGGGACTAGCGGGGCCTACGAGCAGTACTTC